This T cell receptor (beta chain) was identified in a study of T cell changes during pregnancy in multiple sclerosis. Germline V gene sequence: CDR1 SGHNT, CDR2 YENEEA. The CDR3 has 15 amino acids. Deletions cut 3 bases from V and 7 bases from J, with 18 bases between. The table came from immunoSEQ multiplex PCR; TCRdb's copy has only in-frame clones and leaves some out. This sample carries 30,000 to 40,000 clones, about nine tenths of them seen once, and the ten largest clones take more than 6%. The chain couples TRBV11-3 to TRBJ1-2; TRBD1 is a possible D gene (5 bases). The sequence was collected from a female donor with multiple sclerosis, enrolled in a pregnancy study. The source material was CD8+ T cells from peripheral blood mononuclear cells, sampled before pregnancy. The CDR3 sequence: CASSLVAGRSGGYTF. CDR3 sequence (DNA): TGTGCCAGCAGCTTGGTCGCGGGGCGCTCGGGTGGCTACACCTTC.